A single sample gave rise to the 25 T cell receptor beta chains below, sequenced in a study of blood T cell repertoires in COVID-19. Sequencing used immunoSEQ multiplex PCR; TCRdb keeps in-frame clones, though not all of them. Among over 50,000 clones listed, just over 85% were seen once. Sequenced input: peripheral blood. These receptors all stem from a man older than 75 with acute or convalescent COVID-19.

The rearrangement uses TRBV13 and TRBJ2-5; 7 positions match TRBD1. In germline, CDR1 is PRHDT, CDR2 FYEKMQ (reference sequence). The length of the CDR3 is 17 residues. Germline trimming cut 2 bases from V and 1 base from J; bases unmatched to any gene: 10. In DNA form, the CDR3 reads TGTGCCAGCAGCTTACCCGGGACAGTTAAAAGCCAAGAGACCCAGTACTTC. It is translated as CASSLPGTVKSQETQYF.

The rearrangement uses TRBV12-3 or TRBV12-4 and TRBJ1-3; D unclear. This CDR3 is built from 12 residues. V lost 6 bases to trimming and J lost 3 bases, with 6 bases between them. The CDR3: CASRPDGNTIYF. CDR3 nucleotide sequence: TGTGCCAGCAGGCCAGATGGAAACACCATATATTTT.

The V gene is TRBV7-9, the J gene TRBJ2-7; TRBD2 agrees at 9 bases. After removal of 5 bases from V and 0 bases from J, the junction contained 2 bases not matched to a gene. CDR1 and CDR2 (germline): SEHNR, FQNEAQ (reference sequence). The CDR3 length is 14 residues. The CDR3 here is CASSISGGSYEQYF. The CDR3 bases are TGTGCCAGCAGCATTAGCGGGGGCTCCTACGAGCAGTACTTC.

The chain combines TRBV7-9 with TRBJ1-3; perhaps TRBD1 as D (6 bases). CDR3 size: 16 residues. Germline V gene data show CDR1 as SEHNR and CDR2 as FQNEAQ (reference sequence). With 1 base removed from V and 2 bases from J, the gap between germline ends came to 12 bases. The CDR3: CASSLEVAGAGNTIYF. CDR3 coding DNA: TGTGCCAGCAGCTTAGAGGTGGCAGGGGCTGGAAACACCATATATTTT.

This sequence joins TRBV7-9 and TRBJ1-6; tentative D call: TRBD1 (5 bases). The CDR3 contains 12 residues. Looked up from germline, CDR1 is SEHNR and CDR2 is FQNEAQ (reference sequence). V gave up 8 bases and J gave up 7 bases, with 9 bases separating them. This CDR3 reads CASREGNSPLHF. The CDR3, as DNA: TGTGCCAGCCGGGAGGGGAATTCACCCCTCCACTTT.

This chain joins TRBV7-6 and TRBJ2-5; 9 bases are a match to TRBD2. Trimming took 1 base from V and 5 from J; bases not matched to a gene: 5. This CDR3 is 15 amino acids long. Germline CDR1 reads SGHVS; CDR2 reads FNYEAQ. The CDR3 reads CASSLDGLARETQYF. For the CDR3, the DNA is TGTGCCAGCAGCTTAGATGGACTAGCGCGGGAGACCCAGTACTTC.

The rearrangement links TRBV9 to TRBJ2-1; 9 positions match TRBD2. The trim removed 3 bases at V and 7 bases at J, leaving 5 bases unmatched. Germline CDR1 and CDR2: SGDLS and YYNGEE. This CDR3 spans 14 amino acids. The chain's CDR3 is CASSAGLARNEQFF. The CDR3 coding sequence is TGTGCCAGCAGCGCCGGACTAGCGAGGAATGAGCAGTTCTTC.

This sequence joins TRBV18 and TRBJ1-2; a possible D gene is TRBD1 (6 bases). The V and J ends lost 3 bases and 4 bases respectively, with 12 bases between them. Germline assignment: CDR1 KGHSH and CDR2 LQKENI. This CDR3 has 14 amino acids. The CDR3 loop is CASSPPGQTYGYTF. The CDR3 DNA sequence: TGTGCCAGCTCACCCCCCGGACAGACCTATGGCTACACCTTC. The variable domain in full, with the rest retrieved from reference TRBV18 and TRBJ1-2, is NAGVMQNPRHLVRRRGQEARLRCSPMKGHSHVYWYRQLPEEGLKFMVYLQKENIIDESGMPKERFSAEFPKEGPSILRIQQVVRGDSAAYFCASSPPGQTYGYTFGSGTRLTVV.

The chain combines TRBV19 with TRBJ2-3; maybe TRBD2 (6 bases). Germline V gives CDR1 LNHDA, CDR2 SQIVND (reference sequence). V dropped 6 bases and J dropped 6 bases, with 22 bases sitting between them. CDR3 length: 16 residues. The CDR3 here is CASRGGTGVFLDTQYF. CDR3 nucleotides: TGTGCCAGTAGGGGGGGAACAGGCGTATTTTTGGATACGCAGTATTTT.

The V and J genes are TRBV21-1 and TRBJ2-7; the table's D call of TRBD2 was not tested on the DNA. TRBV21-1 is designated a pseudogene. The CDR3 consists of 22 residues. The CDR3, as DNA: TGTGCCAGCAGCTTTCCCCAGGGAGTAGCGGGGGCCCTAAAAACAAAATCCTACGAGCAGTACTTC. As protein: CASSFPQGVAGALKTKSYEQYF.

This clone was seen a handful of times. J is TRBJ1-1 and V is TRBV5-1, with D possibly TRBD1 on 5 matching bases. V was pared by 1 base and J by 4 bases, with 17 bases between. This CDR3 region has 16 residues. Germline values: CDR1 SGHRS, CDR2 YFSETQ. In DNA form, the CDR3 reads TGCGCCAGCAGCTTGAGCACGCAGGGTAGTCGCACTGAAGCTTTCTTT. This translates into CASSLSTQGSRTEAFF.

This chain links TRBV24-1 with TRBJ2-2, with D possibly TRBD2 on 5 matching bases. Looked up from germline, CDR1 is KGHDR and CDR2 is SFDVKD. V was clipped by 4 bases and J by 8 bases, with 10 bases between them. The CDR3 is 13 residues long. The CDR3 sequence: CATSDPPGGELFF. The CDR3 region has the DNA TGTGCCACCAGTGACCCCCCGGGAGGGGAGCTGTTTTTT.

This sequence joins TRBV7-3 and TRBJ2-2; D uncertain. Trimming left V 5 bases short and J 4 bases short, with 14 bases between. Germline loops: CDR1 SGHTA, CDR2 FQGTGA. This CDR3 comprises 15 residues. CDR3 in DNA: TGTGCCAGCAGCCTCCGTACCGGAGTCACCGGGGAGCTGTTTTTT. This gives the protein CASSLRTGVTGELFF.

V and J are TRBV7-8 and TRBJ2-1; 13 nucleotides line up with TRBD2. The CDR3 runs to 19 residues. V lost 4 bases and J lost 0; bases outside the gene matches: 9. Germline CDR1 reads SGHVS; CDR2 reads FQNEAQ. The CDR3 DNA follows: TGTGCCAGCAGCTCCGGACTAGCGGGGGCCTCGAGCTCCTACAATGAGCAGTTCTTC. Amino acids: CASSSGLAGASSSYNEQFF.

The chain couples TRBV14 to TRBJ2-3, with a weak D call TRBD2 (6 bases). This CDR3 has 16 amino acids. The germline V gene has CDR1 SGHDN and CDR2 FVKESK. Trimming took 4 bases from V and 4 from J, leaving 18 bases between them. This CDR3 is CASSLLGGPSADTQYF. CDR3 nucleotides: TGTGCCAGCAGCCTCTTGGGGGGACCTAGCGCAGATACGCAGTATTTT.

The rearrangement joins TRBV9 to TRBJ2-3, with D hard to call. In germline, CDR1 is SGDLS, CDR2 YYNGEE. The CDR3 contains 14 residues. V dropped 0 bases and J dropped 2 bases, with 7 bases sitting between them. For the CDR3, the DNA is TGTGCCAGCAGCGTAGGTCAGGCCACAGATACGCAGTATTTT. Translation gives CASSVGQATDTQYF.

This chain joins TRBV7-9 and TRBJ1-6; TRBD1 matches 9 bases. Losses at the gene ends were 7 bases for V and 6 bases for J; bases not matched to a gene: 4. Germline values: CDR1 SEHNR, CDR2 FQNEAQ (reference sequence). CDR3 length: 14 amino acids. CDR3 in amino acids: CASTPGQGNSPLHF. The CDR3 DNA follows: TGTGCCAGCACTCCGGGACAGGGTAATTCACCCCTCCACTTT.

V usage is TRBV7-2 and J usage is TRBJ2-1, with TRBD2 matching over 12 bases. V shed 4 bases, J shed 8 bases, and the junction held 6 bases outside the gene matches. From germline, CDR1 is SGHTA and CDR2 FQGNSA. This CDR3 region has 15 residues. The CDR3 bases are TGTGCCAGCAGCTCTACTAGCGGGGGGCTCTATGAGCAGTTCTTC. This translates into CASSSTSGGLYEQFF.

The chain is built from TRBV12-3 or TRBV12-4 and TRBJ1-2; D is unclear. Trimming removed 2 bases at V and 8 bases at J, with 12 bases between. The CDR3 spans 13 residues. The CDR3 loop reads CASSLWARKGYTF. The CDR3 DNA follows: TGTGCCAGCAGTTTATGGGCCCGGAAAGGCTACACCTTC.

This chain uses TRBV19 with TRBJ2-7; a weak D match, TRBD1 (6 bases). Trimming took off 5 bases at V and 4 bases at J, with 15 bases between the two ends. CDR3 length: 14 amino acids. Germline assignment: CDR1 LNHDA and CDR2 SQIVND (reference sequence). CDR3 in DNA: TGTGCCAGTAGTTCGTCCCGGGACATATACGAGCAGTACTTC. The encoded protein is CASSSSRDIYEQYF.

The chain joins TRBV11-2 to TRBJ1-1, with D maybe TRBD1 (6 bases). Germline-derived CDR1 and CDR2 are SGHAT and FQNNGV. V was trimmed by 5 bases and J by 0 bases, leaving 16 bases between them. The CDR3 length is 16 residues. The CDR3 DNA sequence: TGTGCCAGCAGCCAGCGAGGACAGCATCTGAACACTGAAGCTTTCTTT. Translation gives CASSQRGQHLNTEAFF.

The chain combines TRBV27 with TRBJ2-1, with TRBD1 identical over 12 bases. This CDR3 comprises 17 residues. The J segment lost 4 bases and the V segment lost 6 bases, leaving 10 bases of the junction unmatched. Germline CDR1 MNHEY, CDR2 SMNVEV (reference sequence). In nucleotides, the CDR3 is TGTGCCAGCAGCACCGGGACAGGGGGCGTAATGTACAATGAGCAGTTCTTC. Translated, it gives CASSTGTGGVMYNEQFF.

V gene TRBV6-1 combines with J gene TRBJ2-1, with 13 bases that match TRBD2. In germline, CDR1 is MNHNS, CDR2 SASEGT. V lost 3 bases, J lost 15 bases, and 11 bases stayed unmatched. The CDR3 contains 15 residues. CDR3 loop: CASSDRTSGGSWAFF. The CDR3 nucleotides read TGTGCCAGCAGTGACCGGACTAGCGGGGGCTCATGGGCGTTCTTC.

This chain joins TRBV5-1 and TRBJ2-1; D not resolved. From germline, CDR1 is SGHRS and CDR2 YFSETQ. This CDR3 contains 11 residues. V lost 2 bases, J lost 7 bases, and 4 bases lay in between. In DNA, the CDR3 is TGCGCCAGCAGCTTCGTTAATGAGCAGTTCTTC. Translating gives CASSFVNEQFF.

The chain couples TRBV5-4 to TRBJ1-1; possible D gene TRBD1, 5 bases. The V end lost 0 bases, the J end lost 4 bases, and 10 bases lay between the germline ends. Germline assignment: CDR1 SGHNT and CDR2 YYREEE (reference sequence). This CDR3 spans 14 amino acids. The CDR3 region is CASSLEGIGTEAFF. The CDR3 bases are TGTGCCAGCAGCTTGGAGGGGATTGGCACTGAAGCTTTCTTT.